The text below deals with one T cell receptor (beta chain). The sample comes from a study of shared clonotypes between healthy human individuals. From germline, CDR1 is SEHNR and CDR2 FQNEAQ (reference sequence). The germline V and J ends were trimmed by 5 bases and 7 bases, with 15 bases remaining between them. This CDR3 has 13 residues. TCRdb's copy holds only in-frame clones and misses some; the assay was immunoSEQ multiplex PCR. The sample lists about 2 million clones, about 95% occurring once. V and J are TRBV7-9 and TRBJ2-7; D not resolved. Input material: naive CD4+ T cells sorted from blood. Specified subset: CD45RA+ positively selected. The sequence was collected from a man younger than 30 in good health. The CDR3 DNA is TGTGCCAGCAGCCTGGATTATGGTTCAGAGCAGTACTTC. It translates to CASSLDYGSEQYF.